This T cell receptor beta chain was retrieved from a study of blood T cell repertoires in COVID-19. In the study overall: The United States, Italy and Spain were the sources of the acute and convalescent COVID-19 samples.

Those who participated ranged in age from about 18 to 89 years and resided in about 24 US areas. Either two negative PCRs, clearance, or symptom resolution qualified Cohort 3 donors as recovered. Per germline, CDR1 GTSNPN and CDR2 SVGIG (reference sequence). Trimming took 3 bases from V and 7 from J, leaving 13 bases between them. The CDR3 extends over 14 amino acids. Sequenced by immunoSEQ multiplex PCR; TCRdb stores in-frame clones only, minus some. The sample yields 250,000 to 300,000 clones, roughly 90% seen once. V and J are TRBV30 and TRBJ1-6; no definite D call. The sequenced sample was PBMCs or T cells enriched from blood (not recorded which). This receptor was taken from a woman in her twenties or thirties who had recovered from COVID-19. In DNA, the CDR3 is TGTGCCTGGAGGTTAGATGGGCCAAATTCACCCCTCCACTTT. Translation gives CAWRLDGPNSPLHF.